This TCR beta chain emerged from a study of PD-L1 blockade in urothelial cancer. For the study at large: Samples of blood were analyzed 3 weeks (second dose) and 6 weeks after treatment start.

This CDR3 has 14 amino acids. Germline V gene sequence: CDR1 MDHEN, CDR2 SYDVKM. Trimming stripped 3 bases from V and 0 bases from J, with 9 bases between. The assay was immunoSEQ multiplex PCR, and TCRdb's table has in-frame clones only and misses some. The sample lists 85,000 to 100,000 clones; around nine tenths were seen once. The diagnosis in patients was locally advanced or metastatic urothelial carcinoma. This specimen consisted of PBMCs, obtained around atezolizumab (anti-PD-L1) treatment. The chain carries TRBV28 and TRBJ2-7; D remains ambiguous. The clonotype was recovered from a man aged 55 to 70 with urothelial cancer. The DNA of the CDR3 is TGTGCCAGCAGTTTGACTGGCAACTCCTACGAGCAGTACTTC. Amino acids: CASSLTGNSYEQYF.